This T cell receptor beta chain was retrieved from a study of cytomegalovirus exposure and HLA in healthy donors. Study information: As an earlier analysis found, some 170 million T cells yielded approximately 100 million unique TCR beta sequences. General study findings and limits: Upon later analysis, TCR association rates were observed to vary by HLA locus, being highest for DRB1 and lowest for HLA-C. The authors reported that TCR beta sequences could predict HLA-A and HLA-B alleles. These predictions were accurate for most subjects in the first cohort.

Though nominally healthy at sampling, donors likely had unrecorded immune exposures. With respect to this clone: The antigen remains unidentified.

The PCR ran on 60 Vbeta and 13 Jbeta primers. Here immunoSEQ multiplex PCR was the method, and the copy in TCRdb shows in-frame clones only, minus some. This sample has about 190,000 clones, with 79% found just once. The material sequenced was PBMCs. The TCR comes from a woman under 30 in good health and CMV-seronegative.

The DNA for the CDR3 is TGTGCCAGTAGTATAGAGAACCTCAGCACCGGGGAGCTGTTTTTT. This gives the protein CASSIENLSTGELFF. V usage is TRBV19 and J usage is TRBJ2-2; no definite D call. From germline, CDR1 is LNHDA and CDR2 SQIVND (reference sequence). V was pared by 0 bases and J by 4 bases, with 9 bases between. This CDR3 is 15 amino acids long.